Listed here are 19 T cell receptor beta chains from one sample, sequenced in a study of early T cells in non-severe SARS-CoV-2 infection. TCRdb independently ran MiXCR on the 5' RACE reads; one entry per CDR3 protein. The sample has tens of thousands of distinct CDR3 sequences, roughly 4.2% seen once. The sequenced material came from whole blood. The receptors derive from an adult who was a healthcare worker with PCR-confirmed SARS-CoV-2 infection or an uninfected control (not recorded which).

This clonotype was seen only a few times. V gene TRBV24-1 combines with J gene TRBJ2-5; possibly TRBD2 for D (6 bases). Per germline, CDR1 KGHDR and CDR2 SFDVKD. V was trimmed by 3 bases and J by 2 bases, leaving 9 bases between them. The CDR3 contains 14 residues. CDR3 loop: CATSDAGPQETQYF. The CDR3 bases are TGTGCCACCAGTGATGCGGGACCACAAGAGACCCAGTACTTC.

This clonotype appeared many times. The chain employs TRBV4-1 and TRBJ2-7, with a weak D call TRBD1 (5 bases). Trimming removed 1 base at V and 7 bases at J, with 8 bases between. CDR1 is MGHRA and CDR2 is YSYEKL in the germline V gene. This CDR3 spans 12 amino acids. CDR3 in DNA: TGCGCCAGCAGCCAAGCAGGGCTTGAGCAGTACTTC. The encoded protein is CASSQAGLEQYF.

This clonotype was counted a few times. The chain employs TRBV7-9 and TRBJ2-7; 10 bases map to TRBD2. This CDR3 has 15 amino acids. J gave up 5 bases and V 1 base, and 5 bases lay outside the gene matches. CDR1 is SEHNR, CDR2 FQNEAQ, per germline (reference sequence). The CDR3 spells CASSLETSGLDEQYF. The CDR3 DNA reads TGTGCCAGCAGCTTAGAGACTAGCGGGTTAGACGAGCAGTACTTC.

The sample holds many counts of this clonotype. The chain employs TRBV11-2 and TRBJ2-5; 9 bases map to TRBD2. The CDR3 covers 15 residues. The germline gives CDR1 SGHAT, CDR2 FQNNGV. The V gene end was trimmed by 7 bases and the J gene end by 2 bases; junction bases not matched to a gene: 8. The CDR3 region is CASTPMSGGQETQYF. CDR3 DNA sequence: TGTGCCAGCACCCCAATGAGCGGGGGGCAAGAGACCCAGTACTTC.

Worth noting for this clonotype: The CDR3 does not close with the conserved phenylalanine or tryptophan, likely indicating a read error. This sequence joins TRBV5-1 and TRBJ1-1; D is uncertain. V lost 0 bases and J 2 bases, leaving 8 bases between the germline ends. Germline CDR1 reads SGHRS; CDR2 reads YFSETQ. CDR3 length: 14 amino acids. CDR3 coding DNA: TGCGCCAGCAGCTTGGCCATGGGCAACACTGAAGCTTTCTCT. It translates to CASSLAMGNTEAFS.

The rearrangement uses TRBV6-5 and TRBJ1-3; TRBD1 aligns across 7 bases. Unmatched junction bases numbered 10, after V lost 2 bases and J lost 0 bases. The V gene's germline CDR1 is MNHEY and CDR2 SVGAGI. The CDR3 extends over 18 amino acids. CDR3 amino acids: CASSYKWGTAVSGNTIYF. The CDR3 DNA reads TGTGCCAGCAGTTACAAATGGGGGACAGCGGTCTCTGGAAACACCATATATTTT.

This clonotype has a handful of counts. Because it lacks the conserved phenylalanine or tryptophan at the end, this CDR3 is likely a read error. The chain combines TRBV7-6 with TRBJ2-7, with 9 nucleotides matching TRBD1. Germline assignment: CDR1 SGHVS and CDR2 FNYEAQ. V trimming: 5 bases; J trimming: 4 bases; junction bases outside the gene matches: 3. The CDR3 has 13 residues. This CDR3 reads CASSPGQGYEQYL. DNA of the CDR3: TGTGCCAGCAGCCCTGGACAGGGGTACGAGCAGTACCTC.

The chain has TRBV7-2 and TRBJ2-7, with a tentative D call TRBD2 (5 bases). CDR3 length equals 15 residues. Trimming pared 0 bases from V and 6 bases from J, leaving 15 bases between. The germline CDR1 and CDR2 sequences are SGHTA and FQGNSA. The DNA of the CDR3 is TGTGCCAGCAGCTTAGCCGCCACCCGGGGTGCCGAGCAGTACTTC. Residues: CASSLAATRGAEQYF.

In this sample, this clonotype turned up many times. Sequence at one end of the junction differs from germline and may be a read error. This CDR3 is CASSLDSGNEQFF. For the CDR3, the DNA is TGTGCTAGCAGCTTAGATTCGGGGAATGAGCAGTTCTTC. J is TRBJ2-1 and V is TRBV7-7; a possible D gene is TRBD2 (5 bases). CDR1 and CDR2 (germline): SSHAT, FNYEAQ (reference sequence). CDR3 length: 13 residues.

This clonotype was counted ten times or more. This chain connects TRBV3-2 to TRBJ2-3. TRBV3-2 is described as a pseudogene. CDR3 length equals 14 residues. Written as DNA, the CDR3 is TGTGCCAGCAGCCCGTTTGGTAGCACAGATACGCAGTATTTT. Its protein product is CASSPFGSTDTQYF.

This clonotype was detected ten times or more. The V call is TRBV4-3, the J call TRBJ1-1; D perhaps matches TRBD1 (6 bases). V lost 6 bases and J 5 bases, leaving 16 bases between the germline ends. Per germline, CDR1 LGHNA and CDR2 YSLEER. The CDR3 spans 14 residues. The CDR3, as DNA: TGCGCCAGCAGTCAAACAGGGTTCAGGACTGAAGCTTTCTTT. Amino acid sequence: CASSQTGFRTEAFF.

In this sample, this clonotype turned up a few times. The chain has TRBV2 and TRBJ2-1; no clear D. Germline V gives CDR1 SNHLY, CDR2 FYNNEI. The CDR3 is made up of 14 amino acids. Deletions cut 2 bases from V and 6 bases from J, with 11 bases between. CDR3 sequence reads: CASSENGQINEQFF. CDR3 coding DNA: TGTGCCAGCAGTGAAAATGGGCAGATCAATGAGCAGTTCTTC.

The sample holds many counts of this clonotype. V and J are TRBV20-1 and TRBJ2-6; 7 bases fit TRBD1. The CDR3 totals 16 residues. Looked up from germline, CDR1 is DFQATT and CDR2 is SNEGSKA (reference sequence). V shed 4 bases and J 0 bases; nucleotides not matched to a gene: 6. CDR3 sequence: CSAIGDSNSGANVLTF. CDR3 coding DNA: TGCAGTGCTATTGGGGACAGCAACTCTGGGGCCAACGTCCTGACTTTC.

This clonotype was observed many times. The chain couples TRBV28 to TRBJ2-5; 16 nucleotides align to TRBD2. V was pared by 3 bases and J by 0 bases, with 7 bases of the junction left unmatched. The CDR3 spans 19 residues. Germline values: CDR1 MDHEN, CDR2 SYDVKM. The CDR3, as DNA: TGTGCCAGCAGTTTCCCGGGACTAGCGGGGGGGGAGTACCAAGAGACCCAGTACTTC. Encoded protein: CASSFPGLAGGEYQETQYF.

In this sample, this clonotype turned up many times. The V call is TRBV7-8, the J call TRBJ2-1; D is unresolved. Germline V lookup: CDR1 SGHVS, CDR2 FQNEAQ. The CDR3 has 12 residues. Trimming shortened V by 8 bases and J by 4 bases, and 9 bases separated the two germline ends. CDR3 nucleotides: TGTGCCAGCGGGTGGGCTTACAATGAGCAGTTCTTC. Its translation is CASGWAYNEQFF.

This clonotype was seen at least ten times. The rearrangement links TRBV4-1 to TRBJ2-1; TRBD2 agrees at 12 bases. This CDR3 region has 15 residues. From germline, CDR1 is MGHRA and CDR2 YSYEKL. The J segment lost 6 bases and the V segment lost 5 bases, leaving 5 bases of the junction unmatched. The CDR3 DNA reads TGCGCCAGCAGCGAGACTAGCGGGGGTAGCAATGAGCAGTTCTTC. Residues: CASSETSGGSNEQFF.

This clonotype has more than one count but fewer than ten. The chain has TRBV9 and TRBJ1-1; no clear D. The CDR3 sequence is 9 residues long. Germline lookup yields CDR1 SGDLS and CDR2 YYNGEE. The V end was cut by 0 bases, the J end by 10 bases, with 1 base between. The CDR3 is CASSVGAFF. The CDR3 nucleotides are TGTGCCAGCAGCGTAGGAGCTTTCTTT.

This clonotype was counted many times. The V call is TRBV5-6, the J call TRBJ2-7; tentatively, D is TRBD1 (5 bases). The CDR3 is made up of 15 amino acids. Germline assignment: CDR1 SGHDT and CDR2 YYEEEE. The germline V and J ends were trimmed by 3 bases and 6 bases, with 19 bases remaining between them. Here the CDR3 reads CASSSRLLAGREQYF. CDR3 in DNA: TGTGCCAGCAGCTCCCGACTCCTCGCAGGGCGCGAGCAGTACTTC.

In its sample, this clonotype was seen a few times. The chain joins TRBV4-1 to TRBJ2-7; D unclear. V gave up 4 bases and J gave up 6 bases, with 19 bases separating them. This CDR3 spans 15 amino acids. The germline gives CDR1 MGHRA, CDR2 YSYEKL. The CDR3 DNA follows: TGCGCCAGCAGCCGAGCTCATAGTAAAAACGGCGAGCAGTACTTC. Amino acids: CASSRAHSKNGEQYF.